The source of this T cell receptor (beta chain) is a study of cytomegalovirus exposure and HLA in healthy donors. Overall study results and limits: The study assumed roughly uniform donor sequencing depth for presence/absence analyses.

This clone was detected only a few times. Its target is unknown. With 60 Vbeta and 13 Jbeta primers, the PCR was carried out. Repertoires were generated with immunoSEQ multiplex PCR, while TCRdb's copy carries only in-frame clones and drops some. Among about 200,000 clones listed, around 80% were seen once. The material sequenced was PBMCs. The sequence was collected from a woman aged 30 to 39 in good health and CMV-seropositive.

The CDR3 DNA reads TGTGCCAGCAGTCTTAGCGGGGGTCGCTACACCGGGGAGCTGTTTTTT. As protein: CASSLSGGRYTGELFF. V usage is TRBV6-6 and J usage is TRBJ2-2, with 9 bases matching TRBD2. Trimming at V came to 5 bases and at J to 3 bases, leaving 7 bases not matched to a gene. The length of the CDR3 is 16 residues. CDR1 MNHNY and CDR2 SVGAGI come from the germline V gene (reference sequence).